The clone carrying this TCR beta chain was seen repeatedly, ten times or more. Its antigen remains unknown. The CDR3 runs 13 residues. Germline loops: CDR1 MNHNS, CDR2 SASEGT. The V end lost 4 bases, the J end lost 3 bases, and 9 bases lay between the germline ends. This sample is drawn from a study of read filtering for tumor transcriptome and immune sequencing. Overall study context: Among patients, 17 to 20 were male and more than 13 female, aged roughly 45 to 80 (mean approximately 71).

From approximately 430 ng of RNA, a library with molecular barcoded alpha/delta and beta/gamma adaptors was made. MiXCR was run by TCRdb on the reads, yielding one entry per CDR3 protein. The data contain approximately 40,000 distinct CDR3 sequences, 14% of them singletons. Every patient had bone marrow sampled while the disease was active. Broader study findings: IR-seq and RNA-seq agreed better without single-read clonotypes. The CD138-negative fraction was mixed bone marrow immune cells, not pure T cells.

The TCR was taken from a donor over 35 with multiple myeloma. Input material: a population of CD138-negative cells sorted from bone marrow. The rearrangement joins TRBV6-1 to TRBJ1-1; D gene unclear. In DNA, the CDR3 is TGTGCCAGCAGTGGCCAGGCCTACACTGAAGCTTTCTTT. Translation gives CASSGQAYTEAFF.